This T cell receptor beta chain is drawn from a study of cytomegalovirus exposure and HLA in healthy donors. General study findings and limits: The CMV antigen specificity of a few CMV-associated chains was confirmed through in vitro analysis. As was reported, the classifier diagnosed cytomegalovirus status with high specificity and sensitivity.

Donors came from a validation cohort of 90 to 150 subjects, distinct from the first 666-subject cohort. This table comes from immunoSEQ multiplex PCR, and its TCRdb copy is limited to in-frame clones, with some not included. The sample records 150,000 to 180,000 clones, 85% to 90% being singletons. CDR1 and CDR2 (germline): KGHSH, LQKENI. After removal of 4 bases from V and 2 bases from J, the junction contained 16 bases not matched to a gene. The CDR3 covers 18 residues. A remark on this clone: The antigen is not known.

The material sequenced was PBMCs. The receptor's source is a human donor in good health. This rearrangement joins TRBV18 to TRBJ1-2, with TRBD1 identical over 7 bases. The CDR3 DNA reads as TGTGCCAGCTCACGTGAACCGGGACAGAGTTTCGTGAACTATGGCTACACCTTC. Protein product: CASSREPGQSFVNYGYTF. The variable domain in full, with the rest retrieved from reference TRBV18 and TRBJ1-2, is NAGVMQNPRHLVRRRGQEARLRCSPMKGHSHVYWYRQLPEEGLKFMVYLQKENIIDESGMPKERFSAEFPKEGPSILRIQQVVRGDSAAYFCASSREPGQSFVNYGYTFGSGTRLTVV.